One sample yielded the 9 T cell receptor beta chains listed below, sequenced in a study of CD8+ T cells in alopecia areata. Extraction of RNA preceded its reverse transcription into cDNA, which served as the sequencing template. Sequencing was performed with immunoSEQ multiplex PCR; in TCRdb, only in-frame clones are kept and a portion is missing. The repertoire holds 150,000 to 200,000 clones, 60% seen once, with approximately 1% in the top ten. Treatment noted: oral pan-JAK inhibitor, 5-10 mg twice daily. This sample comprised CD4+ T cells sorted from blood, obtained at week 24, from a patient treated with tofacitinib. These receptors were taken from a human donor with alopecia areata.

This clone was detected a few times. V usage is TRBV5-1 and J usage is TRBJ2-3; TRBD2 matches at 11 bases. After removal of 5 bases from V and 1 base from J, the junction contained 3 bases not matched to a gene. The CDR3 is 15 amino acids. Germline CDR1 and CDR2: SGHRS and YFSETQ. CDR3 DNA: TGCGCCAGCAGACAACTAGCGGGGGGCACAGATACGCAGTATTTT. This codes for CASRQLAGGTDTQYF.

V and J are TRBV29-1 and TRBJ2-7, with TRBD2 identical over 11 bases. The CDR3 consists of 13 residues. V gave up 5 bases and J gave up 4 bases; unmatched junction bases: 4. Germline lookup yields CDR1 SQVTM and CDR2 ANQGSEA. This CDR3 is CSVNSGGAYEQYF. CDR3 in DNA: TGCAGCGTTAATAGCGGGGGGGCTTACGAGCAGTACTTC.

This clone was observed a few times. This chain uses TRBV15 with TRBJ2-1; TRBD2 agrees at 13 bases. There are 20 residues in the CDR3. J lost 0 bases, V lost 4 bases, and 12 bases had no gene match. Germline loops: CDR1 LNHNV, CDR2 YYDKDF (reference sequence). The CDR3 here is CATSISKGLAGKFSYNEQFF. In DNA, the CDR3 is TGTGCCACCAGCATATCAAAGGGACTAGCGGGAAAGTTCTCCTACAATGAGCAGTTCTTC. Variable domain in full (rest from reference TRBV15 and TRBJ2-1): DAMVIQNPRYQVTQFGKPVTLSCSQTLNHNVMYWYQQKSSQAPKLLFHYYDKDFNNEADTPDNFQSRRPNTSFCFLDIRSPGLGDTAMYLCATSISKGLAGKFSYNEQFFGPGTRLTVL.

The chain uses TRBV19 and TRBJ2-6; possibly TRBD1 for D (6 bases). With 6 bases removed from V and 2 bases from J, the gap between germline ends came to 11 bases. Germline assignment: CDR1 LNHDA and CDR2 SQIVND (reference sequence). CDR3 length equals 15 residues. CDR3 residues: CASRQGIAGANVLTF. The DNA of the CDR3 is TGTGCCAGTAGACAGGGAATAGCTGGGGCCAACGTCCTGACTTTC.

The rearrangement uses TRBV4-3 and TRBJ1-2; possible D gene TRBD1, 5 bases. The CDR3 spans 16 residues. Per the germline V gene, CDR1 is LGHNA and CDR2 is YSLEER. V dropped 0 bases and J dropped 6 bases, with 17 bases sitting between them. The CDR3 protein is CASSQDLGAYRDGYTF. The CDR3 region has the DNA TGCGCCAGCAGCCAAGATCTTGGGGCGTATAGGGATGGCTACACCTTC.

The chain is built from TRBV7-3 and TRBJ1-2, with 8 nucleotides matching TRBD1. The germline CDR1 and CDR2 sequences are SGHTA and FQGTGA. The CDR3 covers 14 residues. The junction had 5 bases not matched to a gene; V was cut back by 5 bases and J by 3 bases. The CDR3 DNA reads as TGTGCCAGCAGCCCCTCACAGGGGGACTATGGCTACACCTTC. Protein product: CASSPSQGDYGYTF. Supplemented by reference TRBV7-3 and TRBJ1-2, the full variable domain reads GAGVSQTPSNKVTEKGKYVELRCDPISGHTALYWYRQSLGQGPEFLIYFQGTGAADDSGLPNDRFFAVRPEGSVSTLKIQRTERGDSAVYLCASSPSQGDYGYTFGSGTRLTVV.

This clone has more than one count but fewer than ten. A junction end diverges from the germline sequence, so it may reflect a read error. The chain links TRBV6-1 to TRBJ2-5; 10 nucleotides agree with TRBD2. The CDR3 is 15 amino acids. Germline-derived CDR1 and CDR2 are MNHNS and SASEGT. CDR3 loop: CAISALGTSEETQYF. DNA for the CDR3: TGTGCCATCAGTGCCCTCGGGACTAGCGAAGAGACCCAGTACTTC.

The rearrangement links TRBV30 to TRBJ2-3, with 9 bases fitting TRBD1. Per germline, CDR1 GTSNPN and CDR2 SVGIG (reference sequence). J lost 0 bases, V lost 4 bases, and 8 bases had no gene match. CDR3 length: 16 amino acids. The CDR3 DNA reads TGTGCCTGGAACGGGGACAGGGCAACCAGCACAGATACGCAGTATTTT. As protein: CAWNGDRATSTDTQYF.

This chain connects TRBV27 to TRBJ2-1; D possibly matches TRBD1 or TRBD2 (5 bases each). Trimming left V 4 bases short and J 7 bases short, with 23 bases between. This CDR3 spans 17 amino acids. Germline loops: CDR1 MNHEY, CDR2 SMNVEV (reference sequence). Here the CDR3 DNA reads TGTGCCAGCAGTTGGGGGTGGTCAGGGAACGTAAGGAATGAGCAGTTCTTC. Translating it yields CASSWGWSGNVRNEQFF.